The 30 T cell receptor beta chains presented below share a single source sample, sequenced in a study of molecular identifiers for immune sequencing clone quantification. TCRdb analysed the PCR reads with MiXCR anew, one entry per CDR3 protein. Of 23,000 or so distinct CDR3 sequences listed, 17% are singletons. Sequenced material: naive CD8+ T cells from blood, with Jurkat cell RNA spiked in. Subset reported: FACS-sorted CD8+CD4-CCR7+CD45RA+ naive T cells. The receptors were sampled from a human donor in good health. Some libraries in this study had Jurkat cell RNA spiked in.

This clonotype was seen repeatedly, ten times or more. The rearrangement links TRBV28 to TRBJ1-2; D is uncertain. Per germline, CDR1 MDHEN and CDR2 SYDVKM. The CDR3 extends over 15 amino acids. The V end lost 4 bases, the J end lost 2 bases, and 14 bases lay between the germline ends. CDR3 sequence: CASSSIRTGNYGYTF. For the CDR3, the DNA is TGTGCCAGCAGTTCCATCCGGACCGGAAACTATGGCTACACCTTC.

The chain combines TRBV6-6 with TRBJ2-5; TRBD1 matches at 7 bases. Unmatched junction bases numbered 7, after V lost 6 bases and J lost 0 bases. CDR1 MNHNY and CDR2 SVGAGI come from the germline V gene (reference sequence). The CDR3 length is 15 residues. CDR3 amino acids: CASSYQTGNQETQYF. CDR3 nucleotide sequence: TGTGCCAGCAGCTATCAGACAGGGAACCAAGAGACCCAGTACTTC.

The count of this clonotype is one. This clone may be a read error of a much larger clone one base away. This chain uses TRBV5-6 with TRBJ1-2; D possibly corresponds to TRBD1 (6 bases). Trimming stripped 1 base from V and 3 bases from J, with 16 bases between. Per the germline V gene, CDR1 is SGHDT and CDR2 is YYEEEE. There are 16 residues in the CDR3. This chain's CDR3 is CASSLRTQGTDYGYTF. The CDR3 coding sequence is TGTGCCAGCAGCTTGCGAACCCAGGGGACTGACTATGGCTACACCTTC. The whole variable domain, remainder taken from reference TRBV5-6 and TRBJ1-2, is DAGVTQSPTHLIKTRGQQVTLRCSPKSGHDTVSWYQQALGQGPQFIFQYYEEEERQRGNFPDRFSGHQFPNYSSELNVNALLLGDSALYLCASSLRTQGTDYGYTFGSGTRLTVV.

This clonotype ranks as medium-sized. The chain carries TRBV15 and TRBJ2-3, with a tentative D call TRBD2 (5 bases). The germline V gene has CDR1 LNHNV and CDR2 YYDKDF (reference sequence). The CDR3 totals 16 residues. The V end lost 0 bases, the J end lost 1 base, and 11 bases lay between the germline ends. The CDR3 here is CATSRDGGRGTDTQYF. The CDR3 nucleotides are TGTGCCACCAGCAGAGATGGCGGGCGGGGCACAGATACGCAGTATTTT.

This clonotype occurred many times. V and J are TRBV12-3 or TRBV12-4 and TRBJ2-2, with TRBD1 identical over 8 bases. The CDR3 has 14 amino acids. V lost 4 bases to trimming and J lost 6 bases; unmatched junction nucleotides: 4. The CDR3 here is CASSSRTGPGELFF. The CDR3 region has the DNA TGTGCCAGCAGTTCCCGGACAGGGCCCGGGGAGCTGTTTTTT.

This clonotype was counted at least ten times. J is TRBJ2-2 and V is TRBV2, with 10 bases lining up with TRBD1. The CDR3 loop spans 16 amino acids. CDR1 is SNHLY, CDR2 FYNNEI, per germline. V shed 6 bases and J 5 bases; nucleotides not matched to a gene: 9. CDR3 coding DNA: TGTGCCAGCAGGATCACGGTGGGACAGGGGACCGGGGAGCTGTTTTTT. Its translation is CASRITVGQGTGELFF.

This clonotype showed up many times. V is TRBV29-1 and J is TRBJ2-7; tentatively, D is TRBD1 or TRBD2 (5 bases each). The CDR3 runs to 13 residues. Looked up from germline, CDR1 is SQVTM and CDR2 is ANQGSEA. V dropped 4 bases and J dropped 2 bases, with 12 bases sitting between them. Written as DNA, the CDR3 is TGCAGCGTTGTATCCGGGGACGCCTACGAGCAGTACTTC. It translates to CSVVSGDAYEQYF.

This clonotype was recorded at least ten times. The chain recombines TRBV19 with TRBJ2-5; 8 bases line up with TRBD2. The V gene end was trimmed by 4 bases and the J gene end by 5 bases; junction bases not matched to a gene: 9. The CDR3 runs to 15 residues. Germline CDR1 reads LNHDA; CDR2 reads SQIVND (reference sequence). DNA of the CDR3: TGTGCCAGTAGTAGCCTCAGCGGGAGAGGCGAGACCCAGTACTTC. This codes for CASSSLSGRGETQYF.

The table lists this clonotype with a few counts. A much larger clone lies one base from this, so it may be a read error. The V gene is TRBV27, the J gene TRBJ2-3, with D perhaps given as TRBD1 or TRBD2 (5 bases each). In germline, CDR1 is MNHEY, CDR2 SMNVEV (reference sequence). The CDR3 is made up of 14 amino acids. The CDR3 protein is CASSLWGRTATQYF. The CDR3 DNA is TGTGCCAGCAGTTTATGGGGACGCACAGCTACGCAGTATTTT.

In this sample, this clonotype turned up many times. V usage is TRBV19 and J usage is TRBJ2-3; D is undetermined. The CDR3 length is 13 residues. V was clipped by 1 base and J by 3 bases, with 5 bases between them. Germline loops: CDR1 LNHDA, CDR2 SQIVND (reference sequence). DNA of the CDR3: TGTGCCAGTAGTATAGCGGAAACAGATACGCAGTATTTT. Translating it yields CASSIAETDTQYF.

In its sample, this clonotype was seen many times. This chain joins TRBV21-1 and TRBJ2-6; no DNA check was done on the table's D call, TRBD1. TRBV21-1 is an annotated pseudogene. CDR3 size: 21 residues. The CDR3 bases are TGTGCCAGCAGCGAAGTTTTGGAGAGACAGGGCCAAACCTCTGGGGCCAACGTCCTGACTTTC. Its translation is CASSEVLERQGQTSGANVLTF.

This clonotype occurred a few times. Possible read error: a much larger clone is one base away. The rearrangement links TRBV4-1 to TRBJ1-5; D is ambiguous. Germline loops: CDR1 MGHRA, CDR2 YSYEKL. The CDR3 runs 15 residues. V was pared by 0 bases and J by 9 bases, with 15 bases between. In DNA, the CDR3 is TGCGCCAGCAGCCAAGACGGGGAGGGCAGCCGGCCCCAGCATTTT. Translation: CASSQDGEGSRPQHF.

In its sample, this clonotype was seen many times. The chain combines TRBV23-1 with TRBJ2-4; D unclear. TRBV23-1 is flagged as an ORF with uncertain function. The CDR3 runs 22 residues. Trimming pared 10 bases from V and 0 bases from J, leaving 37 bases between. The CDR3 is CANGPDSTLKSRLHLAKNIQYF. The CDR3 coding sequence is TGCGCCAACGGACCCGACTCGACGTTAAAGAGCCGCCTCCATCTAGCCAAAAACATTCAGTACTTC.

The chain combines TRBV4-2 with TRBJ2-7, with a weak D call TRBD1 (5 bases). This CDR3 has 14 amino acids. With 0 bases removed from V and 2 bases from J, the gap between germline ends came to 8 bases. CDR1 is LGHNA and CDR2 is YNFKEQ in the germline V gene. The CDR3 DNA reads as TGTGCCAGCAGCCAAGATAAGGGGACCTACGAGCAGTACTTC. Its protein is CASSQDKGTYEQYF.

V is TRBV4-3 and J is TRBJ2-7; unclear D gene. The CDR3 extends over 15 amino acids. V was cut by 0 bases and J by 1 base, with 10 bases left in between. Germline values: CDR1 LGHNA, CDR2 YSLEER. CDR3 residues: CASSQDRSWSYEQYF. Here the CDR3 DNA reads TGCGCCAGCAGCCAAGATCGGTCCTGGTCCTACGAGCAGTACTTC.

This clonotype was seen ten or more times. This chain uses TRBV7-3 with TRBJ2-1; 9 nucleotides align to TRBD2. J gave up 2 bases and V 5 bases, and 16 bases lay outside the gene matches. The CDR3 sequence is 19 residues long. CDR1 and CDR2 from the germline V gene are SGHTA and FQGTGA. CDR3 sequence (DNA): TGTGCCAGCAGCGAAGGATTAGCGGGAGTAGCAGGGCCCTACAATGAGCAGTTCTTC. Encoded protein: CASSEGLAGVAGPYNEQFF.

This clonotype was counted many times. This chain links TRBV27 with TRBJ2-7, with 7 bases fitting TRBD1. The junction had 6 bases not matched to a gene; V was cut back by 6 bases and J by 1 base. The CDR3 has 14 residues. Germline V gene data show CDR1 as MNHEY and CDR2 as SMNVEV (reference sequence). The CDR3 region is CASSPGQSSYEQYF. Here the CDR3 DNA reads TGTGCCAGCAGCCCGGGACAGAGTTCCTACGAGCAGTACTTC.

This clonotype was counted at least ten times. The rearrangement links TRBV5-4 to TRBJ2-7; 7 bases are a match to TRBD1. CDR3 length equals 18 residues. In germline, CDR1 is SGHNT, CDR2 YYREEE (reference sequence). V trimming: 3 bases; J trimming: 2 bases; junction bases outside the gene matches: 17. The DNA for the CDR3 is TGTGCCAGCAGCTCCGAAGGATACCCGACAGGGAAGCCCTACGAGCAGTACTTC. Amino acids: CASSSEGYPTGKPYEQYF.

This clonotype was observed at least ten times. The chain employs TRBV19 and TRBJ2-2; TRBD1 might be the D (6 bases). Per the germline V gene, CDR1 is LNHDA and CDR2 is SQIVND (reference sequence). V was cut by 6 bases and J by 4 bases, with 12 bases left in between. CDR3 length equals 14 residues. The CDR3 here is CASRKQGATGELFF. The DNA for the CDR3 is TGTGCCAGTAGAAAACAGGGTGCCACCGGGGAGCTGTTTTTT. The full variable domain, completed using reference TRBV19 and TRBJ2-2, is DGGITQSPKYLFRKEGQNVTLSCEQNLNHDAMYWYRQDPGQGLRLIYYSQIVNDFQKGDIAEGYSVSREKKESFPLTVTSAQKNPTAFYLCASRKQGATGELFFGEGSRLTVL.

This clonotype was detected ten times or more. The V gene is TRBV19, the J gene TRBJ1-1; D not certain. CDR1 LNHDA and CDR2 SQIVND come from the germline V gene (reference sequence). This CDR3 has 13 residues. V lost 10 bases and J 1 base, leaving 13 bases between the germline ends. CDR3 in amino acids: CATRHPSNTEAFF. CDR3 DNA: TGTGCCACCAGGCACCCATCGAACACTGAAGCTTTCTTT.

Many counts were recorded for this clonotype. The chain combines TRBV27 with TRBJ2-1; 11 nucleotides agree with TRBD2. Germline V gene data show CDR1 as MNHEY and CDR2 as SMNVEV (reference sequence). The CDR3 contains 15 residues. V trimming: 7 bases; J trimming: 5 bases; junction bases outside the gene matches: 7. The CDR3 here is CASNLAGGTHNEQFF. For the CDR3, the DNA is TGTGCCAGCAACCTAGCGGGAGGCACCCACAATGAGCAGTTCTTC.

There are many counts of this clonotype. The chain employs TRBV4-3 and TRBJ2-1; tentatively, D is TRBD1 (5 bases). This CDR3 is 14 amino acids long. Germline V gene lookup returns CDR1 LGHNA and CDR2 YSLEER. V was shortened by 0 bases and J by 4 bases, with 7 bases between the two germline ends. In nucleotides, the CDR3 is TGCGCCAGCAGCCAAGAAGACAGATACAATGAGCAGTTCTTC. It yields the protein CASSQEDRYNEQFF.

This clonotype was seen many times. The chain carries TRBV20-1 and TRBJ2-3; D ambiguous. Germline CDR1 and CDR2: DFQATT and SNEGSKA (reference sequence). The CDR3 length is 13 residues. Trimming took 3 bases from V and 6 from J, leaving 13 bases between them. CDR3 protein: CSARSYFTDTQYF. In DNA form, the CDR3 reads TGCAGTGCTAGGTCCTACTTTACGGATACGCAGTATTTT.

This clonotype has ten or more counts. J is TRBJ2-5 and V is TRBV4-1; 8 nucleotides line up with TRBD1. Germline CDR1 reads MGHRA; CDR2 reads YSYEKL. The CDR3 has 15 amino acids. The V segment lost 1 base and the J segment 5 bases; nucleotides outside the gene matches: 6. The CDR3 sequence: CASSQAQGAGETQYF. The CDR3 region has the DNA TGCGCCAGCAGCCAAGCTCAGGGGGCAGGCGAGACCCAGTACTTC.

This clonotype was seen ten or more times. CDR3 loop: CASSPRSGSSYNEQFF. CDR3 coding DNA: TGTGCCAGCAGCCCACGAAGCGGGAGCTCCTACAATGAGCAGTTCTTC. This chain connects TRBV14 to TRBJ2-1; TRBD2 agrees at 8 bases. The CDR3 runs to 16 residues. Germline-derived CDR1 and CDR2 are SGHDN and FVKESK. Germline trimming cut 4 bases from V and 0 bases from J; bases unmatched to any gene: 5.

This clonotype was counted ten times or more. The rearrangement joins TRBV24-1 to TRBJ2-5; TRBD1 matches at 8 bases. CDR1 is KGHDR and CDR2 is SFDVKD in the germline V gene. Unmatched junction bases numbered 4, after V lost 4 bases and J lost 1 base. This CDR3 spans 15 amino acids. For the CDR3, the DNA is TGTGCCACCAGTGACGGGGACAGGCGCCAAGAGACCCAGTACTTC. Translated: CATSDGDRRQETQYF.

Regarding this clonotype: A clone one base away is much larger, so this may be a read error. As the CDR3 is not closed by the conserved phenylalanine or tryptophan, this likely results from a read error. V usage is TRBV18 and J usage is TRBJ2-3, with TRBD2 as a possible D gene (5 bases). V gave up 6 bases and J gave up 0 bases, with 13 bases separating them. The CDR3 is 15 residues long. Germline assignment: CDR1 KGHSH and CDR2 LQKENI. The CDR3 spells CASSPGMASTDTQYL. The CDR3 DNA sequence: TGTGCCAGCTCCCCCGGGATGGCAAGCACAGATACGCAGTATCTT.

This clonotype was counted at least ten times. V and J are TRBV7-9 and TRBJ2-3; 8 bases are shared with TRBD1. The CDR3 contains 20 residues. Germline lookup yields CDR1 SEHNR and CDR2 FQNEAQ (reference sequence). After removal of 5 bases from V and 0 bases from J, the junction contained 19 bases not matched to a gene. The CDR3 DNA reads as TGTGCCAGCAGCCCGGCCGCTTCTCTCGAACGACAGGGGAGCACAGATACGCAGTATTTT. This codes for CASSPAASLERQGSTDTQYF.

Worth noting for this clonotype: The CDR3 carries no conserved terminal phenylalanine or tryptophan, so it likely arises from a read error. The chain carries TRBV13 and TRBJ1-2, with D possibly being TRBD1 (5 bases). The CDR3 contains 14 residues. Germline V CDR1 and CDR2: PRHDT, FYEKMQ (reference sequence). Trimming stripped 6 bases from V and 8 bases from J, with 19 bases between. CDR3 loop: CASSIGAGPYGYTS. DNA of the CDR3: TGTGCCAGCAGTATAGGGGCAGGGCCCTACGGCTACACCTCC.

This clonotype showed up many times. This chain uses TRBV4-1 with TRBJ2-5; D call uncertain. V lost 0 bases, J lost 0 bases, and 5 bases lay in between. There are 14 residues in the CDR3. The V gene's germline CDR1 is MGHRA and CDR2 YSYEKL. CDR3 sequence reads: CASSQDVDQETQYF. The CDR3 nucleotides read TGCGCCAGCAGCCAAGATGTTGACCAAGAGACCCAGTACTTC.